This T cell receptor (beta chain) was captured by sequencing in a study of T cell repertoires in cytomegalovirus infection. As for the study in general: CMV infection and matching HLA type were both indicated by public TCR beta signatures. Regarding the study as a whole: In two of eight donors, the top clonotype was HLA-C-restricted CMV-specific.

A remark on this clonotype: The antigen is unknown. A much more abundant neighbour one base away suggests this may be a read error.

CDR3 length: 14 residues. From germline, CDR1 is SGHTA and CDR2 FQGNSA. The V gene lost 9 bases and the J gene lost 6 bases, with 18 bases spanning the gap. TCRdb processed the reads anew with MiXCR; each CDR3 protein has one entry. The table has some 680,000 distinct CDR3 sequences, 35% seen once. The sequence was obtained from a human donor in good health (CMV status not recorded). Some clones in this sample may be carry-over from other donors' samples. The rearrangement uses TRBV7-2 and TRBJ2-1, with D tentatively TRBD2 (6 bases). Sequencing was performed on PBMCs. In DNA, the CDR3 is TGTGCCAGAAGCGTCCGACTAGGAGGCAATGAGCAGTTCTTC. Encoded protein: CARSVRLGGNEQFF.